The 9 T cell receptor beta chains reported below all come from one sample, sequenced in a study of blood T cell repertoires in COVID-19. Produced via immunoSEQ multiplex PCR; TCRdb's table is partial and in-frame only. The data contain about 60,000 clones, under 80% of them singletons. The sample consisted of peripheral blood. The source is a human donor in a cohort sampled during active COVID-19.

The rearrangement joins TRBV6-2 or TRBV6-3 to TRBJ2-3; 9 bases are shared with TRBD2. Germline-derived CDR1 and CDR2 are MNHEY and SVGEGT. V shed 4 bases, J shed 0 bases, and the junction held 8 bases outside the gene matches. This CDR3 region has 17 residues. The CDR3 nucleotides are TGTGCCAGCAGTTCTTCCCTAGCGGGGTCTAGCACAGATACGCAGTATTTT. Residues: CASSSSLAGSSTDTQYF.

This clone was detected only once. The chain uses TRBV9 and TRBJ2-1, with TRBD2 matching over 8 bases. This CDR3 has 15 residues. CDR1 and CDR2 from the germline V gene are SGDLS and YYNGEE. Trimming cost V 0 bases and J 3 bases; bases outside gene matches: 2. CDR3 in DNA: TGTGCCAGCAGCGTAGTGGGACTAGACTACAATGAGCAGTTCTTC. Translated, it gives CASSVVGLDYNEQFF.

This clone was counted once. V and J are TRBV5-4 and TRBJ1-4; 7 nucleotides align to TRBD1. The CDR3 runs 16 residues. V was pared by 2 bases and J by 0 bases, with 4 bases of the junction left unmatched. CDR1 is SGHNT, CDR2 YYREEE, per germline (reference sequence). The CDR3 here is CASSLPGGATNEKLFF. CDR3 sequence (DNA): TGTGCCAGCAGCTTACCAGGGGGAGCAACTAATGAAAAACTGTTTTTT.

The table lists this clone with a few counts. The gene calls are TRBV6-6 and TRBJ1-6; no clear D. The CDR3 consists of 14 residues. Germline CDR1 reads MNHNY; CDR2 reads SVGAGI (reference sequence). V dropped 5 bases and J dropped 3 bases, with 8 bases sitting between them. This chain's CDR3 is CASSNQDYNSPLHF. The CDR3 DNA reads TGTGCCAGCAGTAACCAGGACTATAATTCACCCCTCCACTTT.

CDR3 loop: CASSRKDRGQRSYTF. The CDR3 DNA reads TGTGCCAGCAGCCGGAAGGACAGGGGGCAAAGGAGCTACACCTTC. The genes are TRBV5-4 and TRBJ1-2; 11 nucleotides match TRBD1. Per the germline V gene, CDR1 is SGHNT and CDR2 is YYREEE (reference sequence). V shed 4 bases, J shed 9 bases, and the junction held 11 bases outside the gene matches. The CDR3 has 15 residues.

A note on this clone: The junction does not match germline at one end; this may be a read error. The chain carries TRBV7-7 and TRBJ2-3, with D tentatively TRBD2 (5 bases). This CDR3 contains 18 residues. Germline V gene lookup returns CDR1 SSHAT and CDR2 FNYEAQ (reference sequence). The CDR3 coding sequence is TGTGCTAGCAGCCCCGAGGACTGCGTATCGTCCCTCACAGATACGCAGTATTTT. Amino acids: CASSPEDCVSSLTDTQYF.

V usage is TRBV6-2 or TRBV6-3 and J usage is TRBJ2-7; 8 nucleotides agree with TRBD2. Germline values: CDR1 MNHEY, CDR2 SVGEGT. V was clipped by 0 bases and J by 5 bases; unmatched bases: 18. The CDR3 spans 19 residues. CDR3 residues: CASSYSMGGPSGSSHEQYF. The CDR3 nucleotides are TGTGCCAGCAGTTACTCGATGGGGGGGCCGAGCGGGAGTAGCCACGAGCAGTACTTC.

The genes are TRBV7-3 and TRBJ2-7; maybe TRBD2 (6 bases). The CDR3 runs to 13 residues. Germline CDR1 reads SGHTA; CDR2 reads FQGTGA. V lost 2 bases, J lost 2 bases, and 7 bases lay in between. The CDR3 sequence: CASSLRGTYEQYF. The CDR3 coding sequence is TGTGCCAGCAGCTTACGGGGGACCTACGAGCAGTACTTC. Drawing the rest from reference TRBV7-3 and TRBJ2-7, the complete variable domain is GAGVSQTPSNKVTEKGKYVELRCDPISGHTALYWYRQSLGQGPEFLIYFQGTGAADDSGLPNDRFFAVRPEGSVSTLKIQRTERGDSAVYLCASSLRGTYEQYFGPGTRLTVT.

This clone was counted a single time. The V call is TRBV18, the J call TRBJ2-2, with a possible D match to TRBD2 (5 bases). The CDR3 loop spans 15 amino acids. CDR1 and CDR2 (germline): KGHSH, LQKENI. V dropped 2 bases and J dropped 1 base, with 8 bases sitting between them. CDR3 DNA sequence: TGTGCCAGCTCACCATCCAGCGGGAACACCGGGGAGCTGTTTTTT. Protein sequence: CASSPSSGNTGELFF.